These 16 T cell receptor beta chains were sequenced from one sample in a study of beta chain features in type 1 diabetes. Of the isolated RNA, all was reverse transcribed, and so the sequenced material was expressed TCRB transcripts. This table comes from immunoSEQ multiplex PCR, and its TCRdb copy is limited to in-frame clones, with some not included. Of almost 250,000 clones in the sample, around an eighth were seen once. The sample comprised naive CD4+ T cells from blood. Source of these receptors: a woman in her thirties or forties in good health.

V gene TRBV25-1 combines with J gene TRBJ2-1; 10 bases align to TRBD2. Per the germline V gene, CDR1 is MGHDK and CDR2 is SYGVNS. This CDR3 is 16 amino acids long. Trimming at V came to 4 bases and at J to 3 bases, leaving 6 bases not matched to a gene. The DNA for the CDR3 is TGTGCCAGCAGTGGGGGACTAGCGTCTATCTACAATGAGCAGTTCTTC. Its translation is CASSGGLASIYNEQFF.

This chain connects TRBV7-2 to TRBJ2-3; 9 bases are shared with TRBD1. Germline loops: CDR1 SGHTA, CDR2 FQGNSA. Unmatched junction bases numbered 8, after V lost 4 bases and J lost 6 bases. The CDR3 has 15 amino acids. The CDR3 is CASSSGQGHTDTQYF. CDR3 bases: TGTGCCAGCAGCTCGGGACAGGGACACACGGATACGCAGTATTTT.

The sample holds a few counts of this clone. DNA of the CDR3: TGTGCCAGCAGCCTCTCCGACAGGAAAGAGACCCAGTACTTC. Protein: CASSLSDRKETQYF. This chain links TRBV9 with TRBJ2-5; weak D call: TRBD1 (6 bases). This CDR3 comprises 14 residues. Germline V CDR1 and CDR2: SGDLS, YYNGEE. V gave up 4 bases and J gave up 3 bases, with 13 bases separating them.

This sequence joins TRBV4-1 and TRBJ1-6; no reliable D call. Deletions cut 3 bases from V and 9 bases from J, with 12 bases between. CDR1 MGHRA and CDR2 YSYEKL come from the germline V gene. The CDR3 extends over 14 amino acids. The chain's CDR3 is CASSQQAGTSPLHF. The CDR3 coding sequence is TGCGCCAGCAGCCAGCAGGCGGGCACTTCACCCCTCCACTTT.

This clone has only a few counts. The V call is TRBV2, the J call TRBJ1-5, with D unresolved. The CDR3 has 18 amino acids. The V end was cut by 0 bases, the J end by 0 bases, with 15 bases between. Germline CDR1 and CDR2: SNHLY and FYNNEI. The CDR3 coding sequence is TGTGCCAGCAGTGAAGCGGGCCAAGGAAGCAGTAGCAATCAGCCCCAGCATTTT. This sequence encodes CASSEAGQGSSSNQPQHF. Full variable domain (rest looked up from reference TRBV2 and TRBJ1-5): EPEVTQTPSHQVTQMGQEVILRCVPISNHLYFYWYRQILGQKVEFLVSFYNNEISEKSEIFDDQFSVERPDGSNFTLKIRSTKLEDSAMYFCASSEAGQGSSSNQPQHFGDGTRLSIL.

This clone was picked up a small number of times. In the same sample, other DNA sequences code for this CDR3. This chain joins TRBV7-9 and TRBJ1-2, with D possibly matching TRBD1 (6 bases). The CDR3 is 15 residues long. The V gene's germline CDR1 is SEHNR and CDR2 FQNEAQ (reference sequence). Trimming stripped 0 bases from V and 5 bases from J, with 13 bases between. In DNA form, the CDR3 reads TGTGCCAGCAGCTTAGCGGGGGCCGGTAGTTATGGCTACACCTTC. Its protein is CASSLAGAGSYGYTF.

V usage is TRBV5-1 and J usage is TRBJ2-1; maybe TRBD1 (6 bases). CDR1 and CDR2 (germline): SGHRS, YFSETQ. The CDR3 is 14 residues long. Trimming left V 4 bases short and J 6 bases short, with 14 bases between. The CDR3 sequence: CASSPTGKANEQFF. In DNA, the CDR3 is TGCGCCAGCAGCCCCACAGGGAAAGCCAATGAGCAGTTCTTC.

The genes are TRBV29-1 and TRBJ2-1; TRBD2 matches at 14 bases. The CDR3 has 17 residues. Germline CDR1 is SQVTM and CDR2 is ANQGSEA. The junction had 15 bases not matched to a gene; V was cut back by 1 base and J by 13 bases. DNA of the CDR3: TGCAGCGTTGAAGCGGGGAAGACTAGCGGGGGGGGATACACCCAGTTCTTC. Amino acid sequence: CSVEAGKTSGGGYTQFF.

This chain joins TRBV6-5 and TRBJ2-5; D ambiguous. V lost 4 bases and J 0 bases, leaving 6 bases between the germline ends. Germline CDR1 MNHEY, CDR2 SVGAGI. The CDR3 length is 13 residues. The CDR3 loop is CASSLSHQETQYF. As DNA, the CDR3 is TGTGCCAGCAGTTTAAGCCACCAAGAGACCCAGTACTTC.

In this sample, this clone turned up a few times. The rearrangement joins TRBV13 to TRBJ1-6, with D perhaps TRBD1 (5 bases). The ends were cut back, 0 bases at V and 7 bases at J, with 19 bases in the middle. Germline-derived CDR1 and CDR2 are PRHDT and FYEKMQ (reference sequence). This CDR3 comprises 18 residues. CDR3 bases: TGTGCCAGCAGCTTAGGCCGGGGGTCACGCGTCGTCAATTCACCCCTCCACTTT. It yields the protein CASSLGRGSRVVNSPLHF. Based on the CDR3 plus reference TRBV13 and TRBJ1-6, the full variable domain is AAGVIQSPRHLIKEKRETATLKCYPIPRHDTVYWYQQGPGQDPQFLISFYEKMQSDKGSIPDRFSAQQFSDYHSELNMSSLELGDSALYFCASSLGRGSRVVNSPLHFGNGTRLTVT.

This clone was observed a few times. The chain has TRBV7-8 and TRBJ2-2; 9 bases fit TRBD1. The J segment lost 5 bases and the V segment lost 5 bases, leaving 12 bases of the junction unmatched. Germline CDR1 reads SGHVS; CDR2 reads FQNEAQ. The CDR3 runs to 17 residues. CDR3 residues: CASSQTGTGTTTGELFF. In nucleotides, the CDR3 is TGTGCCAGCAGCCAAACTGGGACAGGGACAACTACCGGGGAGCTGTTTTTT. Complete variable domain (other parts from reference TRBV7-8 and TRBJ2-2): GAGVSQSPRYKVAKRGQDVALRCDPISGHVSLFWYQQALGQGPEFLTYFQNEAQLDKSGLPSDRFFAERPEGSVSTLKIQRTQQEDSAVYLCASSQTGTGTTTGELFFGEGSRLTVL.

CDR3 sequence (DNA): TGTGCCAGCAGTGAAGCGTTGGTAGCGGGGGGCCAGGATACGCAGTATTTT. Residues: CASSEALVAGGQDTQYF. The chain combines TRBV6-1 with TRBJ2-3, with 10 bases identical to TRBD2. Trimming at V came to 0 bases and at J to 6 bases, leaving 9 bases not matched to a gene. Germline values: CDR1 MNHNS, CDR2 SASEGT. CDR3 length: 17 residues.

J is TRBJ2-7 and V is TRBV27, with 8 bases aligning to TRBD1. The V segment lost 0 bases and the J segment 2 bases; nucleotides outside the gene matches: 0. Germline V gene lookup returns CDR1 MNHEY and CDR2 SMNVEV (reference sequence). The CDR3 loop spans 14 amino acids. CDR3 DNA sequence: TGTGCCAGCAGTTTATCGGGACAGGCCTACGAGCAGTACTTC. Translating gives CASSLSGQAYEQYF.

The chain carries TRBV11-2 and TRBJ1-4; D ambiguous. This CDR3 has 16 amino acids. Trimming pared 5 bases from V and 3 bases from J, leaving 16 bases between. The germline V gene encodes CDR1 SGHAT and CDR2 FQNNGV. In nucleotides, the CDR3 is TGTGCCAGCAGCCCAAGCAGGTCGATGGCTAATGAAAAACTGTTTTTT. Translation gives CASSPSRSMANEKLFF.

The chain has TRBV5-4 and TRBJ2-3; possibly TRBD1 for D (6 bases). With 0 bases removed from V and 2 bases from J, the gap between germline ends came to 10 bases. This CDR3 is 15 amino acids long. Per the germline V gene, CDR1 is SGHNT and CDR2 is YYREEE (reference sequence). The CDR3 DNA follows: TGTGCCAGCAGCTTGGATGGGACAACCACAGATACGCAGTATTTT. Amino acids: CASSLDGTTTDTQYF.

This chain links TRBV6-4 with TRBJ2-3; 7 bases agree with TRBD2. Germline V CDR1 and CDR2: MRHNA, SNTAGT. This CDR3 spans 15 amino acids. Germline trimming cut 0 bases from V and 2 bases from J; bases unmatched to any gene: 2. The CDR3 bases are TGTGCCAGCAGTGACTCGGGGGGGATCACAGATACGCAGTATTTT. Translation gives CASSDSGGITDTQYF.